The 27 T cell receptor beta chains listed next were all sequenced from one sample in a study of shared clonotypes between healthy human individuals. CD45RO-negative CD8 cells positively selected for CCR7 made up the naive population, which excluded terminally differentiated effector memory CD45RA+ cells. Assay used: immunoSEQ multiplex PCR; TCRdb lists only in-frame clones, some missing. Among about 2.1 million clones listed, over 85% were seen once. Sequencing was carried out using naive CD8+ T cells from PBMCs. Receptors were obtained from a man younger than 35 in good health. Some clones in this sample may be carry-over from other donors' samples.

J is TRBJ1-1 and V is TRBV9; D is perhaps TRBD1 (5 bases). Per the germline V gene, CDR1 is SGDLS and CDR2 is YYNGEE. The length of the CDR3 is 11 residues. V lost 3 bases, J lost 10 bases, and 10 bases lay in between. CDR3 sequence: CASSGREGAFF. Written as DNA, the CDR3 is TGTGCCAGCAGCGGCAGGGAGGGAGCTTTCTTT.

The chain has TRBV25-1 and TRBJ2-2; D is uncertain. Germline V gene sequence: CDR1 MGHDK, CDR2 SYGVNS. Trimming cost V 3 bases and J 6 bases, with 20 bases left between them. The CDR3 spans 17 residues. Here the CDR3 reads CASSDRRVGIRPGELFF. CDR3 nucleotides: TGTGCCAGCAGTGACCGTCGTGTGGGCATACGGCCCGGGGAGCTGTTTTTT.

On this clone: This specimen includes other DNA sequences encoding the same CDR3. The gene calls are TRBV5-1 and TRBJ2-7; D ambiguous. There are 14 residues in the CDR3. Looked up from germline, CDR1 is SGHRS and CDR2 is YFSETQ. Trimming cost V 1 base and J 2 bases, with 10 bases left between them. The CDR3 nucleotides are TGCGCCAGCAGCTTGAGGACGGAGACCTACGAGCAGTACTTC. Translated, it gives CASSLRTETYEQYF.

The chain joins TRBV5-1 to TRBJ2-2, with 8 bases matching TRBD1. Germline lookup yields CDR1 SGHRS and CDR2 YFSETQ. Germline trimming cut 4 bases from V and 6 bases from J; bases unmatched to any gene: 11. This CDR3 region has 16 residues. Here the CDR3 DNA reads TGCGCCAGCAGCCCGGACAGGGTGACTCTGTCCGGGGAGCTGTTTTTT. Amino acid sequence: CASSPDRVTLSGELFF. Using reference TRBV5-1 and TRBJ2-2 for the parts outside the CDR3, the full variable domain is KAGVTQTPRYLIKTRGQQVTLSCSPISGHRSVSWYQQTPGQGLQFLFEYFSETQRNKGNFPGRFSGRQFSNSRSEMNVSTLELGDSALYLCASSPDRVTLSGELFFGEGSRLTVL.

The V and J genes are TRBV9 and TRBJ1-4, with 7 bases identical to TRBD1. The trim removed 3 bases at V and 3 bases at J, leaving 5 bases unmatched. Germline CDR1 is SGDLS and CDR2 is YYNGEE. The CDR3 is 15 residues long. The CDR3 nucleotides are TGTGCCAGCAGCGGACAGGGCAGTGCTAATGAAAAACTGTTTTTT. Protein product: CASSGQGSANEKLFF.

V usage is TRBV7-9 and J usage is TRBJ2-2; perhaps TRBD1 as D (7 bases). Trimming took 2 bases from V and 5 from J, leaving 21 bases between them. This CDR3 region has 18 residues. Per the germline V gene, CDR1 is SEHNR and CDR2 is FQNEAQ (reference sequence). The CDR3 reads CASSLLQEGAHSTGELFF. DNA of the CDR3: TGTGCCAGCAGCTTATTGCAGGAGGGGGCGCATTCGACCGGGGAGCTGTTTTTT.

CDR3 sequence: CASSQEGGTWETQYF. CDR3 sequence (DNA): TGCGCCAGCAGCCAAGAAGGTGGGACATGGGAGACCCAGTACTTC. The gene calls are TRBV4-3 and TRBJ2-5, with D tentatively TRBD1 (6 bases). Germline CDR1 LGHNA, CDR2 YSLEER. The CDR3 totals 15 residues. The V and J ends lost 0 bases and 5 bases respectively, with 13 bases between them.

This clone has more than one count but fewer than ten. The rearrangement links TRBV19 to TRBJ2-7; the match to TRBD1 covers 8 bases. The CDR3 covers 13 residues. CDR1 is LNHDA, CDR2 SQIVND, per germline (reference sequence). After removal of 10 bases from V and 1 base from J, the junction contained 6 bases not matched to a gene. CDR3 nucleotides: TGTGCCACCTCGGACAGGGTGTCCTACGAGCAGTACTTC. This translates into CATSDRVSYEQYF.

The chain carries TRBV11-2 and TRBJ2-7; 9 bases are shared with TRBD1. The junction had 11 bases not matched to a gene; V was cut back by 0 bases and J by 2 bases. The CDR3 runs 18 residues. CDR1 SGHAT and CDR2 FQNNGV come from the germline V gene. CDR3 DNA: TGTGCCAGCAGCTTAGATGGGACAGGGTCGTTTTCGGCCTACGAGCAGTACTTC. Encoded protein: CASSLDGTGSFSAYEQYF.

In DNA form, the CDR3 reads TGTGCCAGCAGGGCCGCTGAAGCTTTCTTT. Amino acid sequence: CASRAAEAFF. The chain has TRBV6-1 and TRBJ1-1; no clear D gene. Germline V gene lookup returns CDR1 MNHNS and CDR2 SASEGT. The CDR3 is made up of 10 amino acids. Trimming shortened V by 6 bases and J by 6 bases, and 5 bases separated the two germline ends.

The gene calls are TRBV18 and TRBJ1-1, with D possibly being TRBD1 (6 bases). V was shortened by 6 bases and J by 1 base, with 18 bases between the two germline ends. Germline loops: CDR1 KGHSH, CDR2 LQKENI. CDR3 size: 16 residues. The DNA for the CDR3 is TGTGCCAGCTCCGAGTACCCGGACAGCCAGAACACTGAAGCTTTCTTT. Amino acid sequence: CASSEYPDSQNTEAFF.

Here the CDR3 reads CSVAKGLSRTDTQYF. The CDR3 DNA reads as TGCAGCGTTGCGAAAGGGTTATCTCGTACAGATACGCAGTATTTT. The chain links TRBV29-1 to TRBJ2-3; no clear D. Germline V gene lookup returns CDR1 SQVTM and CDR2 ANQGSEA. The V end lost 4 bases, the J end lost 3 bases, and 17 bases lay between the germline ends. This CDR3 is built from 15 residues.

The V call is TRBV7-2, the J call TRBJ1-4; no definite D call. Trimming removed 5 bases from V and 8 bases from J, with 15 bases in between. The CDR3 contains 14 residues. Looked up from germline, CDR1 is SGHTA and CDR2 is FQGNSA. This chain's CDR3 is CASSPNVGREKLFF. Written as DNA, the CDR3 is TGTGCCAGCAGCCCCAATGTGGGCCGAGAAAAACTGTTTTTT.

This chain links TRBV28 with TRBJ1-5; no clear D gene. Trimming left V 6 bases short and J 1 base short, with 7 bases between. The CDR3 contains 13 residues. Germline V lookup: CDR1 MDHEN, CDR2 SYDVKM. CDR3 in amino acids: CASSPQSNQPQHF. For the CDR3, the DNA is TGTGCCAGCAGCCCACAAAGCAATCAGCCCCAGCATTTT.

The V gene is TRBV27, the J gene TRBJ2-3; D is ambiguous. Per the germline V gene, CDR1 is MNHEY and CDR2 is SMNVEV (reference sequence). The CDR3 extends over 16 amino acids. Trimming stripped 6 bases from V and 1 base from J, with 17 bases between. CDR3 loop: CASRRLEFIGTDTQYF. The CDR3, as DNA: TGTGCCAGCAGACGATTGGAATTTATCGGCACAGATACGCAGTATTTT.

The chain recombines TRBV12-5 with TRBJ2-3; TRBD2 aligns across 13 bases. CDR1 LGHNT and CDR2 FRNRAP come from the germline V gene. This CDR3 comprises 19 residues. With 2 bases clipped from V and 0 bases from J, the junction kept 8 bases outside the gene matches. CDR3 DNA: TGTGCTAGTGGTTTGCCCCGACTAGCGGGAGGACCAAGCACAGATACGCAGTATTTT. Amino acids: CASGLPRLAGGPSTDTQYF.

The chain joins TRBV27 to TRBJ2-1; 13 bases map to TRBD2. V shed 6 bases and J 7 bases; nucleotides not matched to a gene: 12. Germline assignment: CDR1 MNHEY and CDR2 SMNVEV (reference sequence). This CDR3 is 17 amino acids long. The CDR3 DNA is TGTGCCAGCAGGGGGTTACAACTAGCGGGAGGGCCGAATGAGCAGTTCTTC. It translates to CASRGLQLAGGPNEQFF.

This clone was counted only a few times. The rearrangement joins TRBV29-1 to TRBJ1-1; D not certain. CDR3 size: 12 residues. Germline values: CDR1 SQVTM, CDR2 ANQGSEA. Between the trimmed V and J ends, which lost 8 bases and 1 base, there was a span of 11 bases. CDR3 in amino acids: CSTLPANTEAFF. CDR3 nucleotides: TGCAGCACCCTGCCCGCGAACACTGAAGCTTTCTTT.

The gene calls are TRBV10-3 and TRBJ2-3; D remains unclear. V gave up 3 bases and J gave up 1 base, with 5 bases separating them. CDR1 ENHRY and CDR2 SYGVKD come from the germline V gene. The length of the CDR3 is 13 residues. The CDR3 loop is CAISELGTDTQYF. CDR3 DNA: TGTGCCATCAGTGAATTAGGCACAGATACGCAGTATTTT.

The V and J genes are TRBV7-8 and TRBJ1-4; 7 nucleotides align to TRBD1. The germline V gene encodes CDR1 SGHVS and CDR2 FQNEAQ. The CDR3 contains 19 residues. The ends lost 4 bases at V and 4 bases at J; junction bases unmatched: 18. The CDR3 nucleotides read TGTGCCAGCAGCTCACAGGGACAGCTTACCCCACCGTATAATGAAAAACTGTTTTTT. This translates into CASSSQGQLTPPYNEKLFF.

For the CDR3, the DNA is TGTGCCAGCAGTGTCATAGCGGGAGCAATCTACAATGAGCAGTTCTTC. Amino acid sequence: CASSVIAGAIYNEQFF. The chain joins TRBV27 to TRBJ2-1, with TRBD2 matching over 9 bases. After removal of 5 bases from V and 3 bases from J, the junction contained 8 bases not matched to a gene. The CDR3 consists of 16 residues. CDR1 is MNHEY, CDR2 SMNVEV, per germline (reference sequence).

This clone showed up just once. V gene TRBV28 combines with J gene TRBJ2-1; D ambiguous. There are 14 residues in the CDR3. The V gene's germline CDR1 is MDHEN and CDR2 SYDVKM. V was trimmed by 6 bases and J by 8 bases, leaving 17 bases between them. The CDR3 sequence: CASSPRSDQDEQFF. For the CDR3, the DNA is TGTGCCAGCAGCCCCCGCTCGGACCAGGATGAGCAGTTCTTC.

The rearrangement links TRBV9 to TRBJ2-3; possible D gene TRBD2, 6 bases. Trimming removed 0 bases from V and 10 bases from J, with 12 bases in between. CDR1 and CDR2 (germline): SGDLS, YYNGEE. CDR3 size: 13 residues. CDR3 amino acids: CASSVGRGEPQYF. CDR3 in DNA: TGTGCCAGCAGCGTAGGCCGCGGGGAACCGCAGTATTTT. Full variable domain (remainder filled in from reference TRBV9 and TRBJ2-3): DSGVTQTPKHLITATGQRVTLRCSPRSGDLSVYWYQQSLDQGLQFLIQYYNGEERAKGNILERFSAQQFPDLHSELNLSSLELGDSALYFCASSVGRGEPQYFGPGTRLTVL.

The CDR3 coding sequence is TGCGCCAGCAGCAGAGGGAACGCGATACACGAGCAGTACTTC. Its translation: CASSRGNAIHEQYF. The chain uses TRBV4-1 and TRBJ2-7, with D perhaps matching TRBD2 (5 bases). The germline V gene has CDR1 MGHRA and CDR2 YSYEKL. The CDR3 has 14 residues. V lost 5 bases and J lost 5, with 16 bases in between.

The chain carries TRBV19 and TRBJ2-3; TRBD2 agrees at 9 bases. The CDR3 runs to 16 residues. CDR1 and CDR2 from the germline V gene are LNHDA and SQIVND (reference sequence). V shed 3 bases and J 3 bases; nucleotides not matched to a gene: 7. DNA of the CDR3: TGTGCCAGTAGTATGTGGGCGGGAGGGGAGACAGATACGCAGTATTTT. Protein: CASSMWAGGETDTQYF.

The V call is TRBV11-2, the J call TRBJ1-5, with 8 bases lining up with TRBD1. The CDR3 contains 14 residues. The germline V gene has CDR1 SGHAT and CDR2 FQNNGV. The J segment lost 1 base and the V segment lost 5 bases, leaving 1 base of the junction unmatched. CDR3 sequence reads: CASSRTGSNQPQHF. The CDR3 DNA is TGTGCCAGCAGCAGGACAGGGAGCAATCAGCCCCAGCATTTT.

The chain recombines TRBV13 with TRBJ2-7; a weak D match, TRBD1 (6 bases). Between the trimmed V and J ends, which lost 5 bases and 2 bases, there was a span of 13 bases. The germline CDR1 and CDR2 sequences are PRHDT and FYEKMQ (reference sequence). This CDR3 region has 14 residues. The chain's CDR3 is CASSQPTGPYEQYF. CDR3 DNA sequence: TGTGCCAGCAGCCAACCGACAGGCCCCTACGAGCAGTACTTC. The variable domain in full, with the rest retrieved from reference TRBV13 and TRBJ2-7, is AAGVIQSPRHLIKEKRETATLKCYPIPRHDTVYWYQQGPGQDPQFLISFYEKMQSDKGSIPDRFSAQQFSDYHSELNMSSLELGDSALYFCASSQPTGPYEQYFGPGTRLTVT.